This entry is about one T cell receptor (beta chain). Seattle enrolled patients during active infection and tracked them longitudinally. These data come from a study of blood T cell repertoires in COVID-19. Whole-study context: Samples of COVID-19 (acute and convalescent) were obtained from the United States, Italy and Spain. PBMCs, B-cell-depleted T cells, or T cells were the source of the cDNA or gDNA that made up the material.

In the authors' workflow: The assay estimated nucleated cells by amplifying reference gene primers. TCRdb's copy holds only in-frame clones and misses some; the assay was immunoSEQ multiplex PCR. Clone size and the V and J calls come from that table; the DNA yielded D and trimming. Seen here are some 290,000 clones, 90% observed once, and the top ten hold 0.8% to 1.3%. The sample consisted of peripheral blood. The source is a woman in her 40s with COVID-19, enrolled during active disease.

The chain's CDR3 is CASSLFLTGGSTDTQYF. In DNA form, the CDR3 reads TGTGCCAGCAGTTTATTCTTAACAGGGGGTAGTACAGATACGCAGTATTTT. The chain carries TRBV27 and TRBJ2-3; 8 bases agree with TRBD1. Trimming removed 1 base from V and 3 bases from J; junction bases left unmatched: 9. The CDR3 runs to 17 residues. Germline loops: CDR1 MNHEY, CDR2 SMNVEV (reference sequence).